The present T cell receptor beta chain was sequenced within a study of blood T cells in healthy people across ages. This CDR3 is built from 14 residues. About this clonotype itself: Its antigen remains unknown.

Together with a sample-barcoded 5' primer, a J-beta primer mix was included in a second PCR lasting about 7 to 11 cycles. From the 5' RACE reads, TCRdb called clonotypes with MiXCR, one entry per CDR3 protein. This repertoire shows about 700,000 distinct CDR3 sequences, 32% found once; its top ten account for over 15%. Findings and limits, study-wide: As age increased, TCR beta diversity per million T cells fell in a roughly linear fashion.

This receptor was identified in a woman of 80 years or more in good health. Specimen: blood. This rearrangement joins TRBV21-1 to TRBJ2-7; TRBD1 reflects the table's D call only, with no check against the DNA. TRBV21-1 is termed a pseudogene. CDR3 loop: CATLLGDTTYEQYF. CDR3 DNA: TGTGCCACACTTCTCGGGGACACCACCTACGAGCAGTACTTC.